Following are 21 T cell receptor beta chains from one sample sequenced in a study of shared clonotypes between healthy human individuals (dated by TCRdb to 2018 to 2021). The receptor library was made with the immunoSEQ multiplex PCR assay. This immuneACCESS table, as held by TCRdb, lists in-frame sequences with V and J called but not all clones. Of the missing ones, under half trace to an unresolved V gene in checked studies; the others have no known cause. Within this sample are about 980,000 clones, with about three quarters of them counted one time only. The ten largest clones represent about 1.5% of the sample. The sequencing sample was made of memory CD4+ T cells sorted from blood. This specimen's cell subset or site label, per the study, means: CD45RA-negative fraction. The source is a man aged 18 to 30 in good health.

The rearrangement joins TRBV11-2 to TRBJ2-5, with 10 positions matching TRBD1. Germline values: CDR1 SGHAT, CDR2 FQNNGV. With 2 bases clipped from V and 4 bases from J, the junction kept 4 bases outside the gene matches. The CDR3 is 15 amino acids. CDR3 sequence (DNA): TGTGCCAGCAGCTTAAGGGGACAGGGGTCAGAGACCCAGTACTTC. Encoded protein: CASSLRGQGSETQYF. The whole variable domain, filled in from reference TRBV11-2 and TRBJ2-5, reads EAGVAQSPRYKIIEKRQSVAFWCNPISGHATLYWYQQILGQGPKLLIQFQNNGVVDDSQLPKDRFSAERLKGVDSTLKIQPAKLEDSAVYLCASSLRGQGSETQYFGPGTRLLVL.

V and J are TRBV29-1 and TRBJ1-1; maybe TRBD1 (6 bases). The CDR3 has 18 residues. V was trimmed by 6 bases and J by 10 bases, leaving 36 bases between them. The germline gives CDR1 SQVTM, CDR2 ANQGSEA. The CDR3 nucleotides read TGCAGCGTGCAGACAGGATTGAGGGCCTGGCCCTCGGATTTAGGAGCTTTCTTT. This sequence encodes CSVQTGLRAWPSDLGAFF.

This clone has only a few counts. This chain joins TRBV6-5 and TRBJ1-4; TRBD1 might be the D (6 bases). The CDR3 runs to 14 residues. CDR1 is MNHEY and CDR2 is SVGAGI in the germline V gene. V lost 2 bases to trimming and J lost 8 bases, with 12 bases between them. This CDR3 reads CASSYDRKREKLFF. CDR3 bases: TGTGCCAGCAGTTACGACAGGAAAAGGGAAAAACTGTTTTTT.

The J gene is TRBJ1-2, the V gene TRBV6-1; D unclear. The V end lost 7 bases, the J end lost 4 bases, and 16 bases lay between the germline ends. This CDR3 region has 14 residues. Looked up from germline, CDR1 is MNHNS and CDR2 is SASEGT. The CDR3 DNA sequence: TGTGCCAGCATCCGAGCCCTCGGGAGCTATGGCTACACCTTC. Translated, it gives CASIRALGSYGYTF.

This chain links TRBV2 with TRBJ1-2; D gene unclear. V lost 6 bases to trimming and J lost 3 bases, with 11 bases between them. Germline V lookup: CDR1 SNHLY, CDR2 FYNNEI. The CDR3 runs to 13 residues. Here the CDR3 reads CASRTDGYYGYTF. CDR3 DNA sequence: TGTGCCAGCAGGACCGACGGATACTATGGCTACACCTTC.

V usage is TRBV10-3 and J usage is TRBJ1-2; possibly TRBD1 for D (5 bases). The germline V gene has CDR1 ENHRY and CDR2 SYGVKD. The V gene lost 8 bases and the J gene lost 2 bases, with 18 bases spanning the gap. The CDR3 has 15 amino acids. The CDR3 spells CAISEVDPGNYGYTF. As DNA, the CDR3 is TGTGCCATCTCGGAAGTTGACCCAGGGAACTATGGCTACACCTTC.

This sequence joins TRBV27 and TRBJ1-2; TRBD1 agrees at 8 bases. There are 18 residues in the CDR3. CDR1 is MNHEY and CDR2 is SMNVEV in the germline V gene (reference sequence). Trimming at V came to 2 bases and at J to 6 bases, leaving 17 bases not matched to a gene. The chain's CDR3 is CASSLKGQGAQRGNGYTF. The CDR3 nucleotides are TGTGCCAGCAGTTTAAAAGGTCAGGGGGCGCAGAGGGGGAATGGCTACACCTTC.

The chain combines TRBV4-1 with TRBJ2-3; TRBD2 might be the D (5 bases). The germline CDR1 and CDR2 sequences are MGHRA and YSYEKL. Trimming left V 3 bases short and J 6 bases short, with 13 bases between. CDR3 size: 14 residues. The CDR3 spells CASSQPRAGDTQYF. The CDR3 region has the DNA TGCGCCAGCAGCCAGCCCCGGGCGGGCGATACGCAGTATTTT.

This chain connects TRBV5-4 to TRBJ1-1; 7 bases are a match to TRBD1. Trimming at V came to 3 bases and at J to 7 bases, leaving 6 bases not matched to a gene. Germline-derived CDR1 and CDR2 are SGHNT and YYREEE (reference sequence). CDR3 length: 13 residues. The CDR3 nucleotides read TGTGCCAGCAGCTGGAGAGACAGGGATGAAGCTTTCTTT. Translating it yields CASSWRDRDEAFF.

This clone was recorded once. The CDR3 DNA reads TGTGCCAGCCAGCCGGGAGGGGGAAGCCAGCCCCAGCATTTT. Translated: CASQPGGGSQPQHF. This sequence joins TRBV18 and TRBJ1-5; tentatively, D is TRBD1 (6 bases). CDR1 and CDR2 from the germline V gene are KGHSH and LQKENI. There are 14 residues in the CDR3. The V and J ends lost 8 bases and 7 bases respectively, with 18 bases between them.

The chain carries TRBV27 and TRBJ2-1; TRBD1 is a possible D gene (5 bases). Trimming shortened V by 2 bases and J by 14 bases, and 16 bases separated the two germline ends. The CDR3 runs 13 residues. CDR1 is MNHEY and CDR2 is SMNVEV in the germline V gene (reference sequence). CDR3: CASSLTPAGLKFF. The CDR3 DNA sequence: TGTGCCAGCAGTTTAACCCCAGCAGGGTTAAAGTTCTTC.

J is TRBJ2-5 and V is TRBV11-2; D is unclear. There are 12 residues in the CDR3. Germline assignment: CDR1 SGHAT and CDR2 FQNNGV. The V end lost 5 bases, the J end lost 5 bases, and 9 bases lay between the germline ends. The CDR3 DNA reads as TGTGCCAGCAGCCATTTAGGGGAGACCCAGTACTTC. This codes for CASSHLGETQYF.

The chain employs TRBV5-1 and TRBJ2-7; 9 positions match TRBD1. There are 15 residues in the CDR3. The V gene's germline CDR1 is SGHRS and CDR2 YFSETQ. Trimming at V came to 0 bases and at J to 2 bases, leaving 3 bases not matched to a gene. The CDR3 protein is CASSLETGGTYEQYF. The CDR3 region has the DNA TGCGCCAGCAGCTTGGAGACAGGGGGGACCTACGAGCAGTACTTC. Looking up the rest from reference TRBV5-1 and TRBJ2-7 gives the full variable domain: KAGVTQTPRYLIKTRGQQVTLSCSPISGHRSVSWYQQTPGQGLQFLFEYFSETQRNKGNFPGRFSGRQFSNSRSEMNVSTLELGDSALYLCASSLETGGTYEQYFGPGTRLTVT.

This clone was seen only a few times. The sample holds other DNA sequences that translate to the same CDR3. V is TRBV10-3 and J is TRBJ1-1; tentatively, D is TRBD1 (5 bases). Deletions cut 4 bases from V and 5 bases from J, with 5 bases between. The CDR3 is made up of 11 amino acids. CDR1 is ENHRY and CDR2 is SYGVKD in the germline V gene. This chain's CDR3 is CAISGGTEAFF. Written as DNA, the CDR3 is TGTGCCATCAGTGGGGGGACTGAAGCTTTCTTT.

This clone was detected a few times. The V gene is TRBV11-2, the J gene TRBJ1-6; D not certain. The CDR3 has 13 residues. Germline V lookup: CDR1 SGHAT, CDR2 FQNNGV. Trimming stripped 3 bases from V and 8 bases from J, with 8 bases between. CDR3 sequence (DNA): TGTGCCAGCAGCTTGGCAGGAGATTCACCCCTCCACTTT. Its protein product is CASSLAGDSPLHF. The variable domain in full, completed from reference TRBV11-2 and TRBJ1-6, reads EAGVAQSPRYKIIEKRQSVAFWCNPISGHATLYWYQQILGQGPKLLIQFQNNGVVDDSQLPKDRFSAERLKGVDSTLKIQPAKLEDSAVYLCASSLAGDSPLHFGNGTRLTVT.

This clone was counted only a few times. CDR3 residues: CASSIEGMGTEAFF. The CDR3 coding sequence is TGTGCCAGCTCAATCGAGGGAATGGGGACTGAAGCTTTCTTT. The chain links TRBV18 to TRBJ1-1, with D hard to call. V was cut by 5 bases and J by 5 bases, with 15 bases left in between. Germline V gene lookup returns CDR1 KGHSH and CDR2 LQKENI. This CDR3 has 14 residues.

The chain combines TRBV29-1 with TRBJ2-2; the match to TRBD2 covers 12 bases. With 1 base clipped from V and 0 bases from J, the junction kept 3 bases outside the gene matches. The germline CDR1 and CDR2 sequences are SQVTM and ANQGSEA. The CDR3 covers 17 residues. CDR3 loop: CSVEVTSGGTNTGELFF. For the CDR3, the DNA is TGCAGCGTTGAAGTTACTAGCGGGGGGACGAACACCGGGGAGCTGTTTTTT.

The gene calls are TRBV30 and TRBJ1-2, with 9 bases aligning to TRBD1. J was trimmed by 6 bases and V by 5 bases; bases with no gene match: 10. Germline loops: CDR1 GTSNPN, CDR2 SVGIG (reference sequence). The CDR3 has 14 amino acids. Written as DNA, the CDR3 is TGTGCCTGGCAACAGGGGGCCAGGAGAAATGGCTACACCTTC. This sequence encodes CAWQQGARRNGYTF.

The chain couples TRBV14 to TRBJ2-3, with D possibly matching TRBD1 (5 bases). Per the germline V gene, CDR1 is SGHDN and CDR2 is FVKESK. Trimming pared 3 bases from V and 1 base from J, leaving 11 bases between. There are 15 residues in the CDR3. CDR3 in amino acids: CASSQLVQGTDTQYF. CDR3 DNA sequence: TGTGCCAGCAGCCAGCTCGTACAGGGCACAGATACGCAGTATTTT.

J is TRBJ2-7 and V is TRBV4-1; 9 nucleotides agree with TRBD1. Losses at the gene ends were 5 bases for V and 6 bases for J; bases not matched to a gene: 11. The V gene's germline CDR1 is MGHRA and CDR2 YSYEKL. This CDR3 has 15 residues. The CDR3 region has the DNA TGCGCCAGCAGCAATCTAAAACAGGGGGCCCCCGAGCAGTACTTC. Its translation is CASSNLKQGAPEQYF.

The rearrangement links TRBV6-6 to TRBJ2-3, with 9 nucleotides matching TRBD2. CDR1 is MNHNY, CDR2 SVGAGI, per germline (reference sequence). The CDR3 contains 14 residues. Trimming took 5 bases from V and 1 from J; bases not matched to a gene: 1. The CDR3 nucleotides are TGTGCCAGCAGTAGGACTAGCGGCACAGATACGCAGTATTTT. As protein: CASSRTSGTDTQYF.